This T cell receptor beta chain appears in the sequencing data of a study of T cell responses to AZD1222 COVID-19 vaccine. General study results and limits: It was only after the peak T cell response that any repertoires were sampled. Among AZD1222 vaccinees, only six were seropositive at baseline.

Losses at the gene ends were 6 bases for V and 5 bases for J; bases not matched to a gene: 10. The CDR3 length is 14 residues. Germline V gives CDR1 SGHVS, CDR2 FQNEAQ. Pooled together were second doses at about 4 or about 12 weeks. Repertoires were generated with immunoSEQ multiplex PCR, while TCRdb's copy carries only in-frame clones and drops some. The sample has about 81,000 clones, around nine tenths seen once; the top ten hold about 5%. Remarks on this clone: What it binds is not known.

This receptor was obtained from an adult who received the AZD1222 COVID-19 vaccine. This sample comprised peripheral blood, obtained 28 days after the second AZD1222 dose. This chain uses TRBV7-8 with TRBJ2-7, with 7 positions matching TRBD1. Written as DNA, the CDR3 is TGTGCCAGCAGTTCCCCCAAGGGGGCCCACGAGCAGTACTTC. It specifies CASSSPKGAHEQYF.